The rows below give T cell receptor beta chains drawn from one sample of a study of T cells in Graves' hyperthyroidism and ophthalmopathy. Using its own MiXCR run on the multiplex PCR reads, TCRdb lists one record per CDR3 protein. Of 540,000 or so distinct CDR3 sequences listed, about half were seen once; the top ten hold 15% to 20%. The sample comprised peripheral blood or thyroid tissue (not recorded which). Every receptor here comes from an adult woman with Graves' disease, either hyperthyroidism or ophthalmopathy (not recorded which). The CDR3 runs from the conserved cysteine through the conserved F or W. D genes are given only for firm matches. Only some rows state a clone size, as once, few, many or a class for expanded clones.

j_gene: TRBJ2-6; v_gene: TRBV24-1; abundance: many; d_gene: -; CDR3aa: CATNWRPTSSGANVLTF; CDR3nt: TGTGCCACCAACTGGAGGCCGACGAGCTCTGGGGCCAACGTCCTGACTTTC
j_gene: TRBJ1-5; v_gene: TRBV4-1; abundance: -; d_gene: -; CDR3aa: CASSQDGPESTNQPQHF; CDR3nt: TGCGCCAGCAGCCAAGATGGGCCAGAATCCACCAATCAGCCCCAGCATTTT
j_gene: TRBJ1-1; v_gene: TRBV29-1; abundance: once; d_gene: TRBD1; CDR3aa: CSVSRGTGGTEAFF; CDR3nt: TGCAGCGTCTCCCGGGGGACAGGGGGCACTGAAGCTTTCTTT
j_gene: TRBJ1-1; v_gene: TRBV10-3; abundance: many; d_gene: -; CDR3aa: CAISDRLEAFF; CDR3nt: TGTGCCATCAGTGACAGACTTGAAGCTTTCTTT
j_gene: TRBJ2-7; v_gene: TRBV11-2; abundance: few; d_gene: TRBD1; CDR3aa: CASSLDRGRGSLPYEQYF; CDR3nt: TGTGCCAGCAGCTTAGATCGGGGCAGGGGGTCCCTGCCCTACGAGCAGTACTTC
j_gene: TRBJ2-6; v_gene: TRBV19; abundance: -; d_gene: TRBD1; CDR3aa: CASSTGTVAGANVLTF; CDR3nt: TGTGCCAGTAGTACGGGGACAGTGGCTGGGGCCAACGTCCTGACTTTC
j_gene: TRBJ2-1; v_gene: TRBV14; abundance: -; d_gene: -; CDR3aa: CASSPTGNEQFF; CDR3nt: TGTGCCAGCAGCCCCACCGGGAATGAGCAGTTCTTC
j_gene: TRBJ2-2; v_gene: TRBV29-1; abundance: -; d_gene: TRBD1; CDR3aa: CSADRGNTGELFF; CDR3nt: TGCAGCGCCGACAGGGGGAACACCGGGGAGCTGTTTTTT
j_gene: TRBJ2-3; v_gene: TRBV9; abundance: -; d_gene: -; CDR3aa: CASSVERNTDTQYF; CDR3nt: TGTGCCAGCAGCGTGGAGAGGAACACAGATACGCAGTATTTT
j_gene: TRBJ2-7; v_gene: TRBV19; abundance: many; d_gene: -; CDR3aa: CASSILTDRGYEQYF; CDR3nt: TGTGCCAGTAGTATATTAACAGATCGGGGATACGAGCAGTACTTC
j_gene: TRBJ1-6; v_gene: TRBV5-7; abundance: -; d_gene: -; CDR3aa: CARAGFNSPLHF; CDR3nt: TGTGCTAGGGCAGGGTTCAATTCACCCCTCCACTTT
j_gene: TRBJ1-4; v_gene: TRBV7-9; abundance: many; d_gene: -; CDR3aa: CASSLEIPDSPSATNEKLFF; CDR3nt: TGTGCCAGCAGCTTAGAAATCCCGGACAGCCCCTCAGCAACTAATGAAAAACTGTTTTTT
j_gene: TRBJ2-5; v_gene: TRBV20-1; abundance: -; d_gene: -; CDR3aa: CSSGTLGETQYF; CDR3nt: TGCAGCTCCGGGACATTGGGGGAGACCCAGTACTTC
j_gene: TRBJ1-1; v_gene: TRBV10-3; abundance: -; d_gene: -; CDR3aa: CAISENTGTNTEAFF; CDR3nt: TGTGCCATCAGTGAGAACACCGGGACTAACACTGAAGCTTTCTTT
j_gene: TRBJ1-2; v_gene: TRBV29-1; abundance: many; d_gene: -; CDR3aa: CSAIPRGALGYTF; CDR3nt: TGCAGCGCCATCCCCCGGGGGGCGCTTGGCTACACCTTC
j_gene: TRBJ2-1; v_gene: TRBV7-6; abundance: -; d_gene: -; CDR3aa: CASSLWAGANEQFF; CDR3nt: TGTGCCAGCAGCTTATGGGCAGGGGCGAATGAGCAGTTCTTC
j_gene: TRBJ1-1; v_gene: TRBV30; abundance: -; d_gene: -; CDR3aa: CAWSDRNTEAFF; CDR3nt: TGTGCCTGGAGTGATCGGAACACTGAAGCTTTCTTT
j_gene: TRBJ1-5; v_gene: TRBV10-3; abundance: once; d_gene: TRBD1; CDR3aa: CAISELLTGDSNQPQHF; CDR3nt: TGTGCCATCAGTGAGCTTTTGACAGGGGATAGCAATCAGCCCCAGCATTTT
j_gene: TRBJ1-5; v_gene: TRBV7-8; abundance: -; d_gene: -; CDR3aa: CASSLDGTGLMPQHF; CDR3nt: TGTGCCAGCAGCTTAGACGGGACTGGGTTGATGCCCCAGCATTTT
j_gene: TRBJ1-2; v_gene: TRBV4-2; abundance: many; d_gene: -; CDR3aa: CASSVGLDGYTF; CDR3nt: TGTGCCAGCAGCGTCGGGTTGGATGGCTACACCTTC
j_gene: TRBJ2-5; v_gene: TRBV7-2; abundance: -; d_gene: TRBD2; CDR3aa: CASSLVTSTYETQYF; CDR3nt: TGTGCCAGCAGCTTAGTGACTAGCACGTATGAGACCCAGTACTTC
j_gene: TRBJ2-7; v_gene: TRBV28; abundance: few; d_gene: TRBD2; CDR3aa: CASTPSGSVCF; CDR3nt: TGTGCCAGCACCCCCAGCGGGAGCGTTTGTTTC
j_gene: TRBJ1-1; v_gene: TRBV20-1; abundance: -; d_gene: TRBD1; CDR3aa: CSAYRTGPAFF; CDR3nt: TGCAGTGCTTATCGGACAGGGCCAGCTTTCTTT
j_gene: TRBJ2-5; v_gene: TRBV10-3; abundance: -; d_gene: -; CDR3aa: CAISEAVGTQYF; CDR3nt: TGTGCCATCAGTGAGGCAGTAGGGACCCAGTACTTC
j_gene: TRBJ2-5; v_gene: TRBV7-3; abundance: many; d_gene: -; CDR3aa: CASSSLGLSGETQYF; CDR3nt: TGTGCCAGCAGCTCGTTAGGACTGTCAGGAGAGACCCAGTACTTC
j_gene: TRBJ1-2; v_gene: TRBV5-1; abundance: many; d_gene: TRBD1; CDR3aa: CASSFTGANYGYTF; CDR3nt: TGCGCCAGCAGCTTCACAGGGGCGAACTATGGCTACACCTTC
j_gene: TRBJ2-5; v_gene: TRBV10-3; abundance: -; d_gene: TRBD2; CDR3aa: CAISEALAGQETQYF; CDR3nt: TGTGCCATCAGTGAGGCGCTAGCGGGCCAAGAGACCCAGTACTTC
j_gene: TRBJ1-1; v_gene: TRBV6-1; abundance: many; d_gene: -; CDR3aa: CASREPGIGTFF; CDR3nt: TGTGCCAGCAGAGAACCCGGGATTGGGACTTTCTTT
j_gene: TRBJ2-3; v_gene: TRBV20-1; abundance: -; d_gene: -; CDR3aa: CSARDSAGTDTQYF; CDR3nt: TGCAGTGCTAGAGATAGCGCCGGCACAGATACGCAGTATTTT
j_gene: TRBJ1-1; v_gene: TRBV7-8; abundance: many; d_gene: -; CDR3aa: CASSLIQAPINTEAFF; CDR3nt: TGTGCCAGCAGCTTAATACAGGCACCGATTAACACTGAAGCTTTCTTT
j_gene: TRBJ1-2; v_gene: TRBV10-3; abundance: -; d_gene: -; CDR3aa: CAISRVPVYGYTF; CDR3nt: TGTGCCATCAGCAGAGTACCCGTCTATGGCTACACCTTC
j_gene: TRBJ1-1; v_gene: TRBV10-1; abundance: -; d_gene: -; CDR3aa: CASSESGIGLSPEAFF; CDR3nt: TGCGCCAGCAGTGAGTCCGGCATAGGACTTTCCCCTGAAGCTTTCTTT
j_gene: TRBJ1-5; v_gene: TRBV29-1; abundance: -; d_gene: -; CDR3aa: CSVASGPSQPQHF; CDR3nt: TGCAGCGTTGCGTCTGGACCGAGCCAGCCCCAGCATTTT
j_gene: TRBJ2-2; v_gene: TRBV25-1; abundance: many; d_gene: -; CDR3aa: CASSESWGTGELFF; CDR3nt: TGTGCCAGCAGTGAAAGTTGGGGGACCGGGGAGCTGTTTTTT
j_gene: TRBJ1-1; v_gene: TRBV11-2; abundance: -; d_gene: -; CDR3aa: CASSFYICSARRPALNTEAFF; CDR3nt: -
j_gene: TRBJ2-5; v_gene: TRBV5-1; abundance: -; d_gene: TRBD2; CDR3aa: CASSWPSSGRRETQYF; CDR3nt: TGCGCCAGCAGCTGGCCCTCTAGCGGGAGAAGGGAGACCCAGTACTTC
j_gene: TRBJ1-3; v_gene: TRBV11-2; abundance: many; d_gene: -; CDR3aa: CASSSDGDGNTIYF; CDR3nt: TGTGCCAGCAGCTCCGATGGGGATGGAAACACCATATATTTT
j_gene: TRBJ1-5; v_gene: TRBV7-9; abundance: -; d_gene: -; CDR3aa: CASSLPREGGQPQHF; CDR3nt: TGTGCCAGCAGCTTACCGAGGGAGGGCGGGCAGCCCCAGCATTTT
j_gene: TRBJ1-5; v_gene: TRBV7-8; abundance: -; d_gene: -; CDR3aa: CASSFGAASNQPQHF; CDR3nt: TGTGCCAGCAGCTTTGGGGCCGCCAGCAATCAGCCCCAGCATTTT
j_gene: TRBJ2-5; v_gene: TRBV20-1; abundance: many; d_gene: TRBD2; CDR3aa: CSAGRPGTRGETQYF; CDR3nt: TGCAGTGCTGGCCGCCCCGGGACTAGGGGGGAGACCCAGTACTTC
j_gene: TRBJ1-5; v_gene: TRBV2; abundance: -; d_gene: TRBD1; CDR3aa: CASSLNTGQGVNQPQHF; CDR3nt: TGTGCCAGCAGTTTGAATACGGGACAGGGGGTCAATCAGCCCCAGCATTTT
j_gene: TRBJ2-1; v_gene: TRBV7-3; abundance: many; d_gene: TRBD2; CDR3aa: CASSLIAGGSYNEQFF; CDR3nt: TGTGCCAGCAGCCTAATAGCGGGAGGATCCTACAATGAGCAGTTCTTC
j_gene: TRBJ1-2; v_gene: TRBV7-8; abundance: -; d_gene: TRBD1; CDR3aa: CASTPRDRGTDGYTF; CDR3nt: TGTGCCAGCACCCCCCGGGACAGGGGAACGGATGGCTACACCTTC
j_gene: TRBJ1-1; v_gene: TRBV19; abundance: many; d_gene: TRBD1; CDR3aa: CASSSRGTANKGTEAFF; CDR3nt: TGTGCCAGTAGTTCGAGGGGGACAGCCAACAAGGGCACTGAAGCTTTCTTT
j_gene: TRBJ2-6; v_gene: TRBV20-1; abundance: -; d_gene: -; CDR3aa: CSASAGISGANVLTF; CDR3nt: TGCAGTGCTAGCGCAGGGATTAGTGGGGCCAACGTCCTGACTTTC
j_gene: TRBJ2-7; v_gene: TRBV7-2; abundance: -; d_gene: TRBD2; CDR3aa: CASSLVEGLAYEQYF; CDR3nt: TGTGCCAGCAGCTTGGTGGAGGGACTAGCCTACGAGCAGTACTTC
j_gene: TRBJ1-5; v_gene: TRBV19; abundance: many; d_gene: TRBD1; CDR3aa: CASRTGVAGNQPQHF; CDR3nt: TGTGCCAGTAGAACAGGGGTTGCGGGCAATCAGCCCCAGCATTTT
j_gene: TRBJ2-7; v_gene: TRBV4-1; abundance: many; d_gene: -; CDR3aa: CASSPSIHPYEQYF; CDR3nt: TGCGCCAGCAGCCCTAGTATACACCCCTACGAGCAGTACTTC
j_gene: TRBJ2-7; v_gene: TRBV20-1; abundance: -; d_gene: TRBD2; CDR3aa: CSARDTSERGSYEQYF; CDR3nt: TGCAGTGCTAGAGATACCTCTGAGCGGGGCTCCTACGAGCAGTACTTC
j_gene: TRBJ2-2; v_gene: TRBV7-3; abundance: -; d_gene: TRBD1; CDR3aa: CASSPGGTGESGELFF; CDR3nt: TGTGCCAGCAGCCCGGGCGGGACAGGGGAGAGCGGGGAGCTGTTTTTT
j_gene: TRBJ1-2; v_gene: TRBV5-1; abundance: -; d_gene: -; CDR3aa: CASSSSRGNYGYTF; CDR3nt: TGTGCCAGCAGCTCCTCTCGGGGGAACTATGGCTACACCTTC
j_gene: TRBJ1-6; v_gene: TRBV20-1; abundance: -; d_gene: -; CDR3aa: CSAGTSGHEPRPLHF; CDR3nt: TGCAGTGCCGGGACTAGCGGGCACGAACCCCGTCCCCTCCACTTT
j_gene: TRBJ2-7; v_gene: TRBV6-4; abundance: many; d_gene: -; CDR3aa: CASTVFGSHEQYF; CDR3nt: TGTGCCAGCACTGTTTTTGGATCCCACGAGCAGTACTTC
j_gene: TRBJ1-1; v_gene: TRBV20-1; abundance: many; d_gene: -; CDR3aa: CSARDEGTEAFF; CDR3nt: TGCAGTGCTAGAGATGAGGGGACTGAAGCTTTCTTT
j_gene: TRBJ1-5; v_gene: TRBV19; abundance: -; d_gene: TRBD1; CDR3aa: CASSLLGQGSGEQPQHF; CDR3nt: TGTGCCAGTAGCCTCCTCGGACAGGGTTCAGGCGAGCAGCCCCAGCATTTT
j_gene: TRBJ2-2; v_gene: TRBV25-1; abundance: many; d_gene: -; CDR3aa: CASRWAENTGELFF; CDR3nt: TGTGCCAGCAGATGGGCGGAGAACACCGGGGAGCTGTTTTTT
j_gene: TRBJ2-6; v_gene: TRBV7-3; abundance: few; d_gene: -; CDR3aa: CASSQGQAGANVLTF; CDR3nt: TGTGCCAGCAGCCAAGGGCAGGCTGGGGCCAACGTCCTGACTTTC
j_gene: TRBJ1-1; v_gene: TRBV3-1; abundance: many; d_gene: -; CDR3aa: CASSREGTEAFF; CDR3nt: TGTGCCAGCAGCCGGGAGGGCACTGAAGCTTTCTTT
j_gene: TRBJ1-5; v_gene: TRBV9; abundance: -; d_gene: -; CDR3aa: CASSVGGSRSQHF; CDR3nt: TGTGCCAGCAGCGTAGGAGGTTCTCGGTCCCAGCATTTT